This T cell receptor beta chain was identified in a study of beta chain features in type 1 diabetes. Study outcomes and limitations: Shortening that was moderate but significant affected the TCRB CDR3s of Type 1 diabetes patients in all four CD4+ subsets.

This clone showed up just a few times. The target antigen is unknown. Expressed TCRB transcripts were sequenced, since all the RNA that had been isolated was reverse transcribed. Sequenced by immunoSEQ multiplex PCR; TCRdb stores in-frame clones only, minus some. Of roughly 300,000 clones in the sample, about a tenth were seen once. This CDR3 is built from 13 residues. Germline values: CDR1 MNHNS, CDR2 SASEGT. V lost 2 bases and J lost 9, with 8 bases in between. Sequencing was done on a sample of central memory CD4+ T cells from blood. V usage is TRBV6-1 and J usage is TRBJ1-6, with no clear D. The receptor's source is a man under 40 with type 1 diabetes. CDR3 amino acids: CASSETGVSPLHF. As DNA, the CDR3 is TGTGCCAGCAGTGAAACTGGGGTTTCACCCCTCCACTTT.